The rows below give T cell receptor beta chains drawn from one sample of a study of T cell responses to AZD1222 COVID-19 vaccine. Produced via immunoSEQ multiplex PCR; TCRdb's table is partial and in-frame only. The table includes about 180,000 clones, 80% to 90% detected once. Specimen: peripheral blood, collected on day 0 of AZD1222 vaccination. The receptors come from an adult in good health. The CDR3 runs from the conserved cysteine through the conserved F or W. Each record gives: J gene, V gene, clone size, D gene, CDR3 protein, CDR3 DNA. A D gene is named only where the DNA matches it firmly. A clone size is listed for some rows: how often the clone was seen (once, few, many), or a class if it is expanded.

j_gene: TRBJ2-4; v_gene: TRBV2; abundance: -; d_gene: -; CDR3aa: CASRGLAKNIQYF; CDR3nt: TGTGCCAGCAGGGGCCTAGCCAAAAACATTCAGTACTTC
j_gene: TRBJ1-6; v_gene: TRBV20-1; abundance: few; d_gene: -; CDR3aa: CSASPPGNLNSPLHF; CDR3nt: TGCAGTGCTAGTCCTCCGGGGAACTTGAATTCACCCCTCCACTTT
j_gene: TRBJ2-7; v_gene: TRBV9; abundance: -; d_gene: -; CDR3aa: CASSVASESEQYF; CDR3nt: TGTGCCAGCAGCGTAGCATCAGAGTCCGAGCAGTACTTC
j_gene: TRBJ1-2; v_gene: TRBV21-1; abundance: -; d_gene: -; CDR3aa: CASSKKSTEGGYTF; CDR3nt: TGTGCCAGCAGCAAAAAGTCGACAGAAGGCGGCTACACCTTC
j_gene: TRBJ1-4; v_gene: TRBV18; abundance: -; d_gene: TRBD1; CDR3aa: CASSTRQGEGKLFF; CDR3nt: TGTGCCAGCTCAACCCGACAGGGTGAGGGAAAACTGTTTTTT
j_gene: TRBJ1-4; v_gene: TRBV5-4; abundance: -; d_gene: -; CDR3aa: CASSPAGKGPEKLFF; CDR3nt: TGTGCCAGCAGCCCCGCAGGGAAAGGCCCGGAAAAACTGTTTTTT
j_gene: TRBJ1-5; v_gene: TRBV28; abundance: -; d_gene: -; CDR3aa: CASSLLRQGGQPQHF; CDR3nt: TGTGCCAGCAGTTTGCTGCGGCAGGGCGGCCAGCCCCAGCATTTT
j_gene: TRBJ1-3; v_gene: TRBV3-1/TRBV3-2; abundance: few; d_gene: -; CDR3aa: CASSRNGRYSGNTIYF; CDR3nt: TGTGCCAGCAGCCGAAACGGACGGTATTCTGGAAACACCATATATTTT
j_gene: TRBJ1-5; v_gene: TRBV3-1/TRBV3-2; abundance: -; d_gene: -; CDR3aa: CASSQDHASNQPQHF; CDR3nt: TGTGCCAGCAGCCAAGATCACGCAAGCAATCAGCCCCAGCATTTT
j_gene: TRBJ2-7; v_gene: TRBV11-2; abundance: -; d_gene: TRBD2; CDR3aa: CASSSGLAGEYEQYF; CDR3nt: TGTGCCAGCAGCTCCGGACTAGCGGGTGAATACGAGCAGTACTTC
j_gene: TRBJ2-7; v_gene: TRBV4-2; abundance: -; d_gene: -; CDR3aa: CASSQGGTYEQYF; CDR3nt: TGTGCCAGCAGCCAGGGCGGAACATACGAGCAGTACTTC
j_gene: TRBJ2-5; v_gene: TRBV5-6; abundance: -; d_gene: -; CDR3aa: CASSSERWRETQYF; CDR3nt: TGTGCCAGCAGCTCGGAGCGCTGGAGGGAGACCCAGTACTTC
j_gene: TRBJ2-3; v_gene: TRBV7-2; abundance: -; d_gene: -; CDR3aa: CASSPGQPPDTQYF; CDR3nt: TGTGCCAGCAGCCCCGGACAACCCCCAGATACGCAGTATTTT
j_gene: TRBJ1-1; v_gene: TRBV11-3; abundance: once; d_gene: TRBD1; CDR3aa: CASSLGDRDTEAFF; CDR3nt: TGTGCCAGCAGCTTAGGAGACAGGGACACTGAAGCTTTCTTT
j_gene: TRBJ1-2; v_gene: TRBV28; abundance: -; d_gene: TRBD1; CDR3aa: CATHFPGQGGSVYGYTF; CDR3nt: TGTGCCACCCACTTCCCAGGACAGGGGGGGTCTGTCTATGGCTACACCTTC
j_gene: TRBJ1-2; v_gene: TRBV10-3; abundance: -; d_gene: TRBD1; CDR3aa: CAISESGTAYGYTF; CDR3nt: TGTGCCATCAGTGAAAGCGGGACAGCCTATGGCTACACCTTC
j_gene: TRBJ1-4; v_gene: TRBV7-2; abundance: -; d_gene: -; CDR3aa: CASSPPGLKGEKLFF; CDR3nt: TGTGCCAGCAGCCCCCCGGGACTCAAGGGTGAAAAACTGTTTTTT
j_gene: TRBJ2-7; v_gene: TRBV25-1; abundance: -; d_gene: -; CDR3aa: CASSQGGDAYEQYF; CDR3nt: TGTGCCAGCAGTCAAGGAGGGGATGCCTACGAGCAGTACTTC
j_gene: TRBJ2-2; v_gene: TRBV25-1; abundance: few; d_gene: -; CDR3aa: CASSPPFGQPNTGELFF; CDR3nt: TGTGCCAGCAGTCCACCCTTCGGACAGCCGAACACCGGGGAGCTGTTTTTT
j_gene: TRBJ1-3; v_gene: TRBV5-5; abundance: -; d_gene: -; CDR3aa: CASSSDPSGNTIYF; CDR3nt: TGTGCCAGCAGCTCGGACCCCTCTGGAAACACCATATATTTT
j_gene: TRBJ2-7; v_gene: TRBV5-5; abundance: -; d_gene: -; CDR3aa: CASSFGRSSYEQYF; CDR3nt: TGTGCCAGCAGCTTCGGACGGAGCTCCTACGAGCAGTACTTC
j_gene: TRBJ2-1; v_gene: TRBV25-1; abundance: -; d_gene: TRBD1; CDR3aa: CASSGLFLGTGSDEQFF; CDR3nt: TGTGCCAGCAGTGGCCTTTTTTTGGGGACAGGGAGTGATGAGCAGTTCTTC
j_gene: TRBJ2-7; v_gene: TRBV5-1; abundance: once; d_gene: -; CDR3aa: CASRPGPSYEQYF; CDR3nt: TGCGCCAGCAGGCCAGGGCCTTCCTACGAGCAGTACTTC
j_gene: TRBJ2-5; v_gene: TRBV24-1; abundance: once; d_gene: -; CDR3aa: CATSRGGQETQYF; CDR3nt: TGTGCCACCTCGAGAGGGGGCCAAGAGACCCAGTACTTC
j_gene: TRBJ1-2; v_gene: TRBV5-6; abundance: -; d_gene: -; CDR3aa: CASSLGANYGYTF; CDR3nt: TGTGCCAGCAGCTTGGGGGCTAACTATGGCTACACCTTC